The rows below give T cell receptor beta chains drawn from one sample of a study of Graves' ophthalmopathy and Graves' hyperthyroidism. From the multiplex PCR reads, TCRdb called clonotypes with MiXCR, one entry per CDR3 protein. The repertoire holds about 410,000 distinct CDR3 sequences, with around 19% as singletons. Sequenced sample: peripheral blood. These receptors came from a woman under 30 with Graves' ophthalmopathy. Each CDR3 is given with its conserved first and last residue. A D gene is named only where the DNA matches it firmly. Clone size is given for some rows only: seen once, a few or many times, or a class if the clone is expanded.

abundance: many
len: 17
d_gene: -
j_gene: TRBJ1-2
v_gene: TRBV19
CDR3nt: TGTGCCAGTTATACTCCGGGGGCTCGGGAGAATGACTATGGCTACACCTTC
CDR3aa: CASYTPGARENDYGYTF

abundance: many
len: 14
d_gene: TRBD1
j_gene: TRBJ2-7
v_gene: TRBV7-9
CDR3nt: TGTGCCAGCAGCTCACAGGGGGGTTCCTACGAGCAGTACTTC
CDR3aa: CASSSQGGSYEQYF

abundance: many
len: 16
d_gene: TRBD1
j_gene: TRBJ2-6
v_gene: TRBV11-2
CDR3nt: TGTGCCAGCAACCGGGACAGGGGTTTAACGGCCAACGTCCTGACTTTC
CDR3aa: CASNRDRGLTANVLTF

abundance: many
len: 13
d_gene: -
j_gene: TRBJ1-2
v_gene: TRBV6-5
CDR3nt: TGTGCCAGCTCCCTCGGCCCCTTATATGGCTACACCTTC
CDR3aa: CASSLGPLYGYTF

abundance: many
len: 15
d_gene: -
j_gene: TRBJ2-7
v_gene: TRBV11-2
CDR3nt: TGTGCCAGCAGCCTCCGGACAGTGCGGAACTACGAGCAGTACTTC
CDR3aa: CASSLRTVRNYEQYF

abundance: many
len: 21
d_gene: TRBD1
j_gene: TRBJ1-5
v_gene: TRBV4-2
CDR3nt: TGTGCCAGCAGCCGAAGAGATCCCCCGAGGGACAGTAGGAATAGCAATCAGCCCCAGCATTTT
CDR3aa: CASSRRDPPRDSRNSNQPQHF

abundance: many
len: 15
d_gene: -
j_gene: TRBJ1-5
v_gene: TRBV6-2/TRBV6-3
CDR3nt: TGTGCCAGCAGTTACCCTGACGGATTCAATCAGCCCCAGCATTTT
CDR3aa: CASSYPDGFNQPQHF

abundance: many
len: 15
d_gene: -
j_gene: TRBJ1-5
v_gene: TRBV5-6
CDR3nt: TGTGCCAGCAGCCCGGGCCTATATAGCAATCAGCCCCAGCATTTT
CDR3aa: CASSPGLYSNQPQHF

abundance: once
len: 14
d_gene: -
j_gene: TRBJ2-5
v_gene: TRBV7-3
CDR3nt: TGTGCCAGCAGCTTTACAGGTGGGAAAGAGACCCAGTACTTC
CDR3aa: CASSFTGGKETQYF

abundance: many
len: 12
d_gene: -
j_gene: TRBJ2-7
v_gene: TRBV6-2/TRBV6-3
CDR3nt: TGTGCCAGCAGGGAACCGCGATACGAGCAGTACTTC
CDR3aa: CASREPRYEQYF

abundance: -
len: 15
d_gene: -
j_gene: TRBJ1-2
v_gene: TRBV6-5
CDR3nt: TGTGCCAGCAGTTACGGGGGTTCGGCTAACTATGGCTACACCTTC
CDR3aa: CASSYGGSANYGYTF

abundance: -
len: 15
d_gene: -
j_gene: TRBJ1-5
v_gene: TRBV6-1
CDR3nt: TGTGCCAGCAGTACCTCCGCGACGGGCAATCAGCCCCAGCATTTT
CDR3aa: CASSTSATGNQPQHF

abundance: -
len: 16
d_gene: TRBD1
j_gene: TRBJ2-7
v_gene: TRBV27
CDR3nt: TGTGCCAGCAGTTTTACAGGGGGCGCCCGCTCTGGCGAGCAGTACTTC
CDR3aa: CASSFTGGARSGEQYF

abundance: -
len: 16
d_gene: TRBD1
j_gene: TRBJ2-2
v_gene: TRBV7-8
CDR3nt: TGTGCCAGCAGCTTAGCGGGACAGACAGTCACCGGGGAGCTGTTTTTT
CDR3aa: CASSLAGQTVTGELFF

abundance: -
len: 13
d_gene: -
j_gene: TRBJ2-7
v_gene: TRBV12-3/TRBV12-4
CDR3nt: TGTGCCAGCAGAAAAAGAGAGAGCTACGAGCAGTACTTC
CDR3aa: CASRKRESYEQYF

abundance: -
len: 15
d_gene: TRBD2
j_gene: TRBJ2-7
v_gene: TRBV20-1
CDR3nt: TGCAGTGTTCTTCCCCTAGCGGGAATGTCCTACGAGCAGTACTTC
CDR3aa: CSVLPLAGMSYEQYF

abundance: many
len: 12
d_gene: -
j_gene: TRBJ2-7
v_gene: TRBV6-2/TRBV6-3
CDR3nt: TGTGCCAGCAGTTTGCCATATTACGAGCAGTACTTC
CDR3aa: CASSLPYYEQYF

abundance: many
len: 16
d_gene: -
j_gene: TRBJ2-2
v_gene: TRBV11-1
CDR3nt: TGTGCCAGCAGCCCGTGGGACAACGGACACCGGGGAGAGCTGTTTTTT
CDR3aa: CASSPWDNGHRGELFF